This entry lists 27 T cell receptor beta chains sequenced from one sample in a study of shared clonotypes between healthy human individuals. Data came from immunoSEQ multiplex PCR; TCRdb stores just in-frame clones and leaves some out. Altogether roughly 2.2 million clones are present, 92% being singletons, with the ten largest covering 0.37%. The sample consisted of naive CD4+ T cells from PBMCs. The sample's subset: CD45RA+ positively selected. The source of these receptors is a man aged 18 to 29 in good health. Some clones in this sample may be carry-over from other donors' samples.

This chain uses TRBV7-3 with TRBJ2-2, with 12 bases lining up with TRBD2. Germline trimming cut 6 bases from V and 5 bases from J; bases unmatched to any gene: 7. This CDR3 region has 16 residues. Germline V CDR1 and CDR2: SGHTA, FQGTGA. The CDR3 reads CASRITSGRKTGELFF. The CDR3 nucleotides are TGTGCCAGCAGGATCACTAGCGGGAGGAAAACCGGGGAGCTGTTTTTT.

The DNA of the CDR3 is TGTGCCAGTAGTCCCAAGGGGGCAACTAATGAAAAACTGTTTTTT. Translating gives CASSPKGATNEKLFF. The chain combines TRBV19 with TRBJ1-4, with D possibly TRBD1 on 6 matching bases. CDR1 LNHDA and CDR2 SQIVND come from the germline V gene (reference sequence). The CDR3 runs to 15 residues. V lost 5 bases and J 0 bases, leaving 10 bases between the germline ends.

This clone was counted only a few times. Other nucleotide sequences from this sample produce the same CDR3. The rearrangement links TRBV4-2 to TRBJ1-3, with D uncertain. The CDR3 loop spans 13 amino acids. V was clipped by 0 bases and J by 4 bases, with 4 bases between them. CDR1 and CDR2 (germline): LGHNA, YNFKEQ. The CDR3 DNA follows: TGTGCCAGCAGCCAAGATCTGGGAAACACCATATATTTT. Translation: CASSQDLGNTIYF.

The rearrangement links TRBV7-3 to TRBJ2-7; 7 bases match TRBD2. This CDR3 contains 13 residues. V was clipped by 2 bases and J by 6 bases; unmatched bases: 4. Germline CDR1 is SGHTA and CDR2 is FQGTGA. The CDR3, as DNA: TGTGCCAGCAGCTTAGGGCGGGAGTTCGAGCAGTACTTC. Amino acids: CASSLGREFEQYF. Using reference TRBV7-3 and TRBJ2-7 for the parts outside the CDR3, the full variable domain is GAGVSQTPSNKVTEKGKYVELRCDPISGHTALYWYRQSLGQGPEFLIYFQGTGAADDSGLPNDRFFAVRPEGSVSTLKIQRTERGDSAVYLCASSLGREFEQYFGPGTRLTVT.

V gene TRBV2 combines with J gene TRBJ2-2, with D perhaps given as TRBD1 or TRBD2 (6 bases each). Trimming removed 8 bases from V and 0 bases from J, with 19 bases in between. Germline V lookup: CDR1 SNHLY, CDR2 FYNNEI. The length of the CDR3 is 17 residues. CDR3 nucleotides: TGTGCCAGCCGCCCGCCACGCGGGACACCGAACACCGGGGAGCTGTTTTTT. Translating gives CASRPPRGTPNTGELFF.

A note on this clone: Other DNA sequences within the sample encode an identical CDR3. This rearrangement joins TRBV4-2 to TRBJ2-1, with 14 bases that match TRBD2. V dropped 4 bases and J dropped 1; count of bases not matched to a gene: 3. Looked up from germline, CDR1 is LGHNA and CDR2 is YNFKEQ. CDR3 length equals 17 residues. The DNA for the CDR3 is TGTGCCAGCAGCCCGAGGACTAGCGGGGGGTCCTACAATGAGCAGTTCTTC. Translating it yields CASSPRTSGGSYNEQFF.

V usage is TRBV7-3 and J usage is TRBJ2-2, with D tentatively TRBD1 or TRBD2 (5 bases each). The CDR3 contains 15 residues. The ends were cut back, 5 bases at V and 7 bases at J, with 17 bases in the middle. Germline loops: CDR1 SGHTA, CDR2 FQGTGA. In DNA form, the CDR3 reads TGTGCCAGCAGCGCTCAATCGGGGCGAGACGGGGAGCTGTTTTTT. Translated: CASSAQSGRDGELFF.

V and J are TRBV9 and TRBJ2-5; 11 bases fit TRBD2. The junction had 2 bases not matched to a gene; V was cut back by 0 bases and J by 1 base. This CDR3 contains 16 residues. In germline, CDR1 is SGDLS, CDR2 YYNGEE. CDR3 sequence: CASSVGSGGVQETQYF. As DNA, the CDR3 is TGTGCCAGCAGCGTAGGTAGCGGGGGGGTCCAAGAGACCCAGTACTTC.

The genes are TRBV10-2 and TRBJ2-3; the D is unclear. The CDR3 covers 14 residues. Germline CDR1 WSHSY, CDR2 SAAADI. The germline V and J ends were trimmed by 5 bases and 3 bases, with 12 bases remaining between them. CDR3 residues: CASSSRKGTDTQYF. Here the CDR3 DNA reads TGCGCCAGCAGTTCAAGAAAGGGTACAGATACGCAGTATTTT.

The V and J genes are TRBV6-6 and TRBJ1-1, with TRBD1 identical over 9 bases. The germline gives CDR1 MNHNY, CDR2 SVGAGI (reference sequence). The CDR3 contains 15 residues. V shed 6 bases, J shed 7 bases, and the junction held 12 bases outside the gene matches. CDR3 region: CASSQTGGEVYEAFF. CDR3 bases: TGTGCCAGCAGCCAAACAGGGGGCGAAGTGTATGAAGCTTTCTTT.

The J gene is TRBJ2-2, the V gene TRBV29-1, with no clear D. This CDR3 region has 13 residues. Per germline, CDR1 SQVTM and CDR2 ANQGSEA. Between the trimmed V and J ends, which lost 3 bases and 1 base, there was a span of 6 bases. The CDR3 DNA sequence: TGCAGCGTTGACAGCAAGAACACCGGGGAGCTGTTTTTT. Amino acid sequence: CSVDSKNTGELFF.

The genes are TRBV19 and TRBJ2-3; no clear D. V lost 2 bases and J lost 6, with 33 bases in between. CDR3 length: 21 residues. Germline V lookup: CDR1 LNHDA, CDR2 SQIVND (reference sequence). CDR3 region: CASSIQAPYTSLPTHMDTQYF. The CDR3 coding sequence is TGTGCCAGTAGTATACAAGCCCCATATACATCTCTCCCCACCCACATGGATACGCAGTATTTT.

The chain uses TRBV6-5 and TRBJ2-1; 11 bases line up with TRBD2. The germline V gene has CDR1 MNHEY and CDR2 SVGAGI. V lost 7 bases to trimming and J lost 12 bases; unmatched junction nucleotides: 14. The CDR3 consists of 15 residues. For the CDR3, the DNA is TGTGCCAGCACCCCCTCGACTAGCGGGGACTTAAGGCAGTTCTTC. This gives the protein CASTPSTSGDLRQFF.

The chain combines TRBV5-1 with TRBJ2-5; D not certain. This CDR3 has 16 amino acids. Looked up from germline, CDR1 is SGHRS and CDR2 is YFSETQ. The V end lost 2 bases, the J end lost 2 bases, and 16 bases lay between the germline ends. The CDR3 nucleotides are TGCGCCAGCAGCTTCCTCCCTAGTGCCACACAAGAGACCCAGTACTTC. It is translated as CASSFLPSATQETQYF.

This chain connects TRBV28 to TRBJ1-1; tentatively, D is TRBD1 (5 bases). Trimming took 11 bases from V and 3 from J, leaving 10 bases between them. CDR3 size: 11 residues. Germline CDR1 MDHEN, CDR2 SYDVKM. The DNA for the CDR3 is TGTGCCGTAACAGGTTACACTGAAGCTTTCTTT. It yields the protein CAVTGYTEAFF. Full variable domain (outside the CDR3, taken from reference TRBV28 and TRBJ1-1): DVKVTQSSRYLVKRTGEKVFLECVQDMDHENMFWYRQDPGLGLRLIYFSYDVKMKEKGDIPEGYSVSREKKERFSLILESASTNQTSMYLCAVTGYTEAFFGQGTRLTVV.

The CDR3 protein is CASSYGGLAGTDEQFF. The DNA of the CDR3 is TGTGCCAGCAGTTACGGAGGCCTAGCGGGAACCGATGAGCAGTTCTTC. The gene calls are TRBV6-6 and TRBJ2-1; TRBD2 aligns across 9 bases. Trimming removed 2 bases from V and 8 bases from J; junction bases left unmatched: 10. The CDR3 is 16 amino acids. Per germline, CDR1 MNHNY and CDR2 SVGAGI (reference sequence).

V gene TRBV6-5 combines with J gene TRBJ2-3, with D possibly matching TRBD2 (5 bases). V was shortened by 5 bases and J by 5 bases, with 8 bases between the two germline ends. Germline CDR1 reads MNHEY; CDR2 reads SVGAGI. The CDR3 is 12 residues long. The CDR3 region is CASSQTRDTQYF. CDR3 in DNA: TGTGCCAGCAGTCAAACTAGAGATACGCAGTATTTT.

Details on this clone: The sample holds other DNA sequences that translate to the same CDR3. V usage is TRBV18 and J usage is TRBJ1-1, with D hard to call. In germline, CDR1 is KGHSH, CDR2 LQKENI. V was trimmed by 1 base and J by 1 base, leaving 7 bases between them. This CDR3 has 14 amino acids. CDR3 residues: CASSPRRANTEAFF. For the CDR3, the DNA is TGTGCCAGCTCACCACGACGAGCGAACACTGAAGCTTTCTTT.

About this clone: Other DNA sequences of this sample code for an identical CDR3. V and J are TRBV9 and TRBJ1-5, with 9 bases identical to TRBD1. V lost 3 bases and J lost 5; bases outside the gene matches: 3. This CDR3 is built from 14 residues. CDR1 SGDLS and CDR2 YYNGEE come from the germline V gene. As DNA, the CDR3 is TGTGCCAGCAGCGCGGGACAGGGTGATCAGCCCCAGCATTTT. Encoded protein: CASSAGQGDQPQHF.

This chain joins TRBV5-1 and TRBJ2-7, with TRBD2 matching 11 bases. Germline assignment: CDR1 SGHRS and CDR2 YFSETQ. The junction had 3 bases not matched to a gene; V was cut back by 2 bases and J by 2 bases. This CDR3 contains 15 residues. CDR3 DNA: TGCGCCAGCAGCTTACTAGCGGGAGTCACCTACGAGCAGTACTTC. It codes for CASSLLAGVTYEQYF.

The CDR3 DNA sequence: TGCGCCAGCAGCTTGCGGGCCCCCGGAGGAGTCAATGAGCAGTTCTTC. Amino acids: CASSLRAPGGVNEQFF. The chain uses TRBV5-1 and TRBJ2-1, with D possibly matching TRBD2 (5 bases). The germline V gene encodes CDR1 SGHRS and CDR2 YFSETQ. This CDR3 is 16 amino acids long. Trimming cost V 1 base and J 6 bases, with 17 bases left between them.

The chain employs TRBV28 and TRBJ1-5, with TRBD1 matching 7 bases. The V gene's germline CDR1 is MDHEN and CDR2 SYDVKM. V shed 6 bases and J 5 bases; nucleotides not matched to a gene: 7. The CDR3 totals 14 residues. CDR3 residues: CASRAGQPYQPQHF. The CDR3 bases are TGTGCCAGCAGGGCGGGACAGCCTTATCAGCCCCAGCATTTT. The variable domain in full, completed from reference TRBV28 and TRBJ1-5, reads DVKVTQSSRYLVKRTGEKVFLECVQDMDHENMFWYRQDPGLGLRLIYFSYDVKMKEKGDIPEGYSVSREKKERFSLILESASTNQTSMYLCASRAGQPYQPQHFGDGTRLSIL.

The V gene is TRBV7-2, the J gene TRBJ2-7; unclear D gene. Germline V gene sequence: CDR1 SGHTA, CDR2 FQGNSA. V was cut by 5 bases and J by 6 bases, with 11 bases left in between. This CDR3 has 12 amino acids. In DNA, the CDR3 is TGTGCCAGCAGCCCCACCCCCCGCGAGCAGTACTTC. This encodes CASSPTPREQYF.

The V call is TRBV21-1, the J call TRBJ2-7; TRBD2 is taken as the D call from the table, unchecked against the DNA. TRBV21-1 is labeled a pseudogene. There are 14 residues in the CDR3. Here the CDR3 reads CASSKFCPTYEQYF. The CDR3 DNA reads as TGTGCCAGCAGCAAATTCTGCCCTACCTACGAGCAGTACTTC.

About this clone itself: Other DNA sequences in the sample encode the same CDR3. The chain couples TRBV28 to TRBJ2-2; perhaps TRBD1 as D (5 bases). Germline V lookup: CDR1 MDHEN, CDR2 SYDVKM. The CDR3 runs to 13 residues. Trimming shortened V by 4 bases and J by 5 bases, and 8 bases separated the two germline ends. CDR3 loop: CASSSQGTGELFF. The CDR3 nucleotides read TGTGCCAGCAGTTCTCAGGGAACCGGGGAGCTGTTTTTT. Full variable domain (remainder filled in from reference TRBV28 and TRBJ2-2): DVKVTQSSRYLVKRTGEKVFLECVQDMDHENMFWYRQDPGLGLRLIYFSYDVKMKEKGDIPEGYSVSREKKERFSLILESASTNQTSMYLCASSSQGTGELFFGEGSRLTVL.

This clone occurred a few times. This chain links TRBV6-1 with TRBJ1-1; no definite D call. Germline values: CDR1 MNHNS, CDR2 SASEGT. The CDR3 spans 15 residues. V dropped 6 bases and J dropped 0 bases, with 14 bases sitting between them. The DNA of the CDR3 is TGTGCCAGCAGACTCGAAGGCAGACTGAACACTGAAGCTTTCTTT. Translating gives CASRLEGRLNTEAFF.

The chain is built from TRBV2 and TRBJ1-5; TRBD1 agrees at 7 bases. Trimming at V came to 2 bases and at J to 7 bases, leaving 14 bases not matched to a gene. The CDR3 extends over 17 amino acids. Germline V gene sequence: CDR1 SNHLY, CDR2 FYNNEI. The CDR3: CASSEPGAQGEGQPQHF. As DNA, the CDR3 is TGTGCCAGCAGTGAACCGGGGGCTCAGGGGGAGGGGCAGCCCCAGCATTTT.